These 29 T cell receptor beta chains were sequenced from one sample in a study of patients and donors after allogeneic stem cell transplantation. TCRdb re-called the RT-PCR reads with MiXCR, one entry per CDR3 protein. In the table there are 85,000 to 90,000 distinct CDR3 sequences, 40% to 60% of which are singletons. Sequencing input: blood, either unsorted or a sorted T cell fraction (not recorded which). These receptors originate from a human donor who was either an allogeneic HSCT recipient or a stem cell or donor lymphocyte infusion donor (not recorded which). It is not recorded whose cells these are; they may come from a transplant donor.

The chain links TRBV7-2 to TRBJ2-3; D is uncertain. Germline CDR1 and CDR2: SGHTA and FQGNSA. V was cut by 3 bases and J by 5 bases, with 12 bases left in between. The CDR3 covers 14 residues. In nucleotides, the CDR3 is TGTGCCAGCAGCTTCGGTTTAGCAGGAGATACGCAGTATTTT. Translation: CASSFGLAGDTQYF.

This clonotype was detected a few times. The chain joins TRBV9 to TRBJ1-1; D gene uncertain. V was cut by 3 bases and J by 0 bases, with 15 bases left in between. Germline V lookup: CDR1 SGDLS, CDR2 YYNGEE. The CDR3 runs 16 residues. The DNA of the CDR3 is TGTGCCAGCAGCGCCCTAGACTGGTACATGAACACTGAAGCTTTCTTT. It encodes CASSALDWYMNTEAFF. Based on the CDR3 plus reference TRBV9 and TRBJ1-1, the full variable domain is DSGVTQTPKHLITATGQRVTLRCSPRSGDLSVYWYQQSLDQGLQFLIQYYNGEERAKGNILERFSAQQFPDLHSELNLSSLELGDSALYFCASSALDWYMNTEAFFGQGTRLTVV.

The gene calls are TRBV5-6 and TRBJ1-4; tentatively, D is TRBD1 (5 bases). This CDR3 contains 14 residues. Trimming took 4 bases from V and 5 from J, leaving 12 bases between them. Germline V gives CDR1 SGHDT, CDR2 YYEEEE. The CDR3 bases are TGTGCCAGCAGCACGGGACTGAGAAATGAAAAACTGTTTTTT. Protein product: CASSTGLRNEKLFF. Full variable domain (missing parts from reference TRBV5-6 and TRBJ1-4): DAGVTQSPTHLIKTRGQQVTLRCSPKSGHDTVSWYQQALGQGPQFIFQYYEEEERQRGNFPDRFSGHQFPNYSSELNVNALLLGDSALYLCASSTGLRNEKLFFGSGTQLSVL.

The chain is built from TRBV12-3 or TRBV12-4 and TRBJ1-2; the D is unclear. Trimming shortened V by 8 bases and J by 6 bases, and 10 bases separated the two germline ends. The CDR3 consists of 11 residues. This CDR3 is CASYYSNGYTF. CDR3 in DNA: TGTGCCAGCTATTACAGTAATGGCTACACCTTC.

The chain couples TRBV12-3 or TRBV12-4 to TRBJ1-4; D might be TRBD1 (5 bases). Trimming took 5 bases from V and 4 from J, leaving 14 bases between them. The CDR3 runs to 15 residues. CDR3 DNA sequence: TGTGCCAGCAGTCAGCGGGACCGGGGTAATGAAAAACTGTTTTTT. This gives the protein CASSQRDRGNEKLFF.

This clonotype has only a few counts. J is TRBJ1-1 and V is TRBV15, with D uncertain. Germline V CDR1 and CDR2: LNHNV, YYDKDF (reference sequence). The V gene lost 0 bases and the J gene lost 8 bases, with 13 bases spanning the gap. The CDR3 runs 14 residues. The CDR3 region is CATSRDLKKREAFF. Here the CDR3 DNA reads TGTGCCACCAGCAGAGATCTGAAGAAAAGAGAAGCTTTCTTT.

This clonotype was seen once. This sequence joins TRBV28 and TRBJ2-6; a possible D gene is TRBD1 (5 bases). Trimming took 1 base from V and 1 from J, leaving 11 bases between them. Germline CDR1 is MDHEN and CDR2 is SYDVKM. The CDR3 consists of 17 residues. CDR3 coding DNA: TGTGCCAGCAGTTTATCCCAGGGTGGATCTGGGGCCAACGTCCTGACTTTC. Protein sequence: CASSLSQGGSGANVLTF.

The rearrangement links TRBV20-1 to TRBJ1-2; D remains unclear. Trimming removed 5 bases at V and 8 bases at J, with 21 bases between. This CDR3 is built from 14 residues. Germline V gene sequence: CDR1 DFQATT, CDR2 SNEGSKA (reference sequence). CDR3 sequence: CSAQRGLLIDGYTF. The CDR3 DNA follows: TGCAGTGCTCAAAGAGGACTGCTCATCGACGGCTACACCTTC.

The V gene is TRBV5-1, the J gene TRBJ1-1; D is possibly TRBD1 (5 bases). CDR3 size: 15 residues. The V end was cut by 0 bases, the J end by 2 bases, with 11 bases between. Germline-derived CDR1 and CDR2 are SGHRS and YFSETQ. CDR3 sequence: CASSLGSTANTEAFF. The CDR3 coding sequence is TGCGCCAGCAGCTTGGGATCGACAGCAAACACTGAAGCTTTCTTT.

The rearrangement joins TRBV20-1 to TRBJ1-2, with D maybe TRBD1 (6 bases). V lost 1 base, J lost 5 bases, and 14 bases lay in between. The germline gives CDR1 DFQATT, CDR2 SNEGSKA (reference sequence). There are 14 residues in the CDR3. The CDR3 DNA reads TGCAGTGCTAGAGTTCCGGGGGGCCCGTATGGCTACACCTTC. It encodes CSARVPGGPYGYTF.

The chain carries TRBV3-1 and TRBJ1-2; tentative D call: TRBD1 (6 bases). Germline-derived CDR1 and CDR2 are LGHDT and YNNKEL (reference sequence). The CDR3 consists of 17 residues. The V end lost 1 base, the J end lost 1 base, and 16 bases lay between the germline ends. CDR3 nucleotides: TGTGCCAGCAGCCAAGGGACAGCCTATCTTCATAACTATGGCTACACCTTC. This codes for CASSQGTAYLHNYGYTF.

The chain links TRBV6-4 to TRBJ1-5; TRBD1 is a possible D gene (6 bases). Trimming removed 11 bases at V and 11 bases at J, with 19 bases between. This CDR3 has 12 residues. In germline, CDR1 is MRHNA, CDR2 SNTAGT. The CDR3 DNA sequence: TGTGCCGCACAGGGTCCCGAGTCAGCCCAGCATTTT. Its protein is CAAQGPESAQHF.

The V call is TRBV4-3, the J call TRBJ2-5; unclear D gene. The CDR3 loop spans 14 amino acids. Germline V gene sequence: CDR1 LGHNA, CDR2 YSLEER. Trimming cost V 0 bases and J 3 bases, with 8 bases left between them. The CDR3 loop reads CASSQDRSEETQYF. As DNA, the CDR3 is TGCGCCAGCAGCCAAGATCGGTCGGAAGAGACCCAGTACTTC.

This clonotype is a singleton in its sample. V gene TRBV5-1 combines with J gene TRBJ1-5, with TRBD1 as a possible D gene (5 bases). Germline CDR1 is SGHRS and CDR2 is YFSETQ. V dropped 0 bases and J dropped 2 bases, with 9 bases sitting between them. The CDR3 extends over 15 amino acids. The CDR3 protein is CASSLVTGGNQPQHF. The CDR3 DNA reads as TGCGCCAGCAGCTTGGTAACAGGAGGCAATCAGCCCCAGCATTTT.

In its sample, this clonotype was seen a few times. The chain links TRBV27 to TRBJ1-1; D is uncertain. Germline loops: CDR1 MNHEY, CDR2 SMNVEV (reference sequence). The germline V and J ends were trimmed by 6 bases and 0 bases, with 17 bases remaining between them. The CDR3 has 16 amino acids. CDR3 residues: CASSPNPGFMNTEAFF. In nucleotides, the CDR3 is TGTGCCAGCAGCCCTAATCCGGGATTCATGAACACTGAAGCTTTCTTT.

This clonotype was found a few times. The chain combines TRBV5-1 with TRBJ1-2; 9 bases map to TRBD1. The trim removed 0 bases at V and 8 bases at J, leaving 5 bases unmatched. The CDR3 loop spans 14 amino acids. Germline V gene data show CDR1 as SGHRS and CDR2 as YFSETQ. The CDR3, as DNA: TGCGCCAGCAGCTTGGGGACAGGGGTTGAGGGCTACACCTTC. Encoded protein: CASSLGTGVEGYTF.

This clonotype was seen once. The chain couples TRBV6-2 or TRBV6-3 to TRBJ1-1; D call uncertain. The germline CDR1 and CDR2 sequences are MNHEY and SVGEGT. This CDR3 region has 14 residues. V was trimmed by 5 bases and J by 1 base, leaving 11 bases between them. CDR3 amino acids: CASSRTAGNTEAFF. CDR3 bases: TGTGCCAGCAGTAGGACGGCGGGGAACACTGAAGCTTTCTTT.

The table lists this clonotype with a count of one. The chain combines TRBV25-1 with TRBJ2-3; 11 nucleotides align to TRBD2. This CDR3 is built from 17 residues. J was trimmed by 2 bases and V by 4 bases; bases with no gene match: 8. The germline CDR1 and CDR2 sequences are MGHDK and SYGVNS. Here the CDR3 DNA reads TGTGCCAGCAGTGTCACCCTAGCGGGAGGATACACAGATACGCAGTATTTT. It yields the protein CASSVTLAGGYTDTQYF.

The table lists this clonotype with a few counts. The chain links TRBV27 to TRBJ1-1; D remains unclear. The V and J ends lost 11 bases and 1 base respectively, with 11 bases between them. Per the germline V gene, CDR1 is MNHEY and CDR2 is SMNVEV (reference sequence). The CDR3 loop spans 12 amino acids. The CDR3 loop is CAVGGPNTEAFF. CDR3 in DNA: TGTGCCGTGGGCGGTCCGAACACTGAAGCTTTCTTT.

The rearrangement joins TRBV7-9 to TRBJ1-1; D is perhaps TRBD1 (6 bases). Trimming took off 5 bases at V and 4 bases at J, with 8 bases between the two ends. Per the germline V gene, CDR1 is SEHNR and CDR2 is FQNEAQ (reference sequence). This CDR3 comprises 12 residues. The CDR3 coding sequence is TGTGCCAGCAGCGCGGACAGCACTGAAGCTTTCTTT. Translating gives CASSADSTEAFF.

The CDR3 nucleotides are TGTGCCAGCAGTTTATTCCCCGGGGGCACTGAAGCTTTCTTT. Residues: CASSLFPGGTEAFF. J is TRBJ1-1 and V is TRBV12-3 or TRBV12-4; maybe TRBD1 (5 bases). The CDR3 consists of 14 residues. The germline V and J ends were trimmed by 2 bases and 4 bases, with 11 bases remaining between them.

V and J are TRBV15 and TRBJ1-2; D may be TRBD1 (6 bases). Trimming took off 6 bases at V and 2 bases at J, with 10 bases between the two ends. Per germline, CDR1 LNHNV and CDR2 YYDKDF (reference sequence). This CDR3 comprises 13 residues. The CDR3 DNA is TGTGCCACCAGTAGACAGGTGAACTATGGCTACACCTTC. As protein: CATSRQVNYGYTF.

The rearrangement links TRBV5-5 to TRBJ1-3; D is unresolved. The V end was cut by 4 bases, the J end by 4 bases, with 12 bases between. The CDR3 has 14 amino acids. Germline-derived CDR1 and CDR2 are SGHKS and YYEKEE (reference sequence). For the CDR3, the DNA is TGTGCCAGCAGCCCGCAACAGAGGGGAAACACCATATATTTT. As protein: CASSPQQRGNTIYF.

A few counts support this clonotype. This chain connects TRBV7-2 to TRBJ1-2; perhaps TRBD1 as D (5 bases). The CDR3 is made up of 13 amino acids. Germline lookup yields CDR1 SGHTA and CDR2 FQGNSA. The V end lost 4 bases, the J end lost 4 bases, and 10 bases lay between the germline ends. In DNA form, the CDR3 reads TGTGCCAGCAGCTCCCCAGGGTCCTATGGCTACACCTTC. Translation: CASSSPGSYGYTF. The entire variable domain, with the rest obtained from reference TRBV7-2 and TRBJ1-2, is as follows: GAGVSQSPSNKVTEKGKDVELRCDPISGHTALYWYRQSLGQGLEFLIYFQGNSAPDKSGLPSDRFSAERTGGSVSTLTIQRTQQEDSAVYLCASSSPGSYGYTFGSGTRLTVV.

V is TRBV5-1 and J is TRBJ2-3, with D possibly matching TRBD1 (5 bases). The CDR3 is 14 amino acids. V lost 5 bases and J 0 bases, leaving 10 bases between the germline ends. Germline V gene sequence: CDR1 SGHRS, CDR2 YFSETQ. The CDR3 bases are TGCGCCAGCAGGCAGGGCCCTAGCACAGATACGCAGTATTTT. Amino acids: CASRQGPSTDTQYF.

This sequence joins TRBV29-1 and TRBJ1-5; 9 positions match TRBD1. The J segment lost 2 bases and the V segment lost 6 bases, leaving 2 bases of the junction unmatched. This CDR3 spans 13 amino acids. Per germline, CDR1 SQVTM and CDR2 ANQGSEA. The CDR3 reads CSVRTGGNQPQHF. The DNA of the CDR3 is TGCAGCGTACGGACAGGGGGCAATCAGCCCCAGCATTTT.

The J gene is TRBJ2-5, the V gene TRBV29-1; 7 nucleotides align to TRBD2. The CDR3 has 11 amino acids. CDR1 and CDR2 (germline): SQVTM, ANQGSEA. The DNA of the CDR3 is TGCAGTATGGGGGGGGAAGAGACCCAGTACTTC. Protein product: CSMGGEETQYF.

In its sample, this clonotype was seen a few times. The rearrangement links TRBV28 to TRBJ1-5; tentative D call: TRBD1 (6 bases). CDR3 length equals 15 residues. Trimming stripped 5 bases from V and 2 bases from J, with 13 bases between. CDR1 is MDHEN, CDR2 SYDVKM, per germline. The CDR3 region is CASSLYREGNQPQHF. The CDR3 coding sequence is TGTGCCAGCAGTCTGTACAGGGAGGGCAATCAGCCCCAGCATTTT.

The chain combines TRBV6-5 with TRBJ1-2; 9 bases line up with TRBD1. V lost 6 bases, J lost 4 bases, and 6 bases stayed unmatched. CDR1 and CDR2 (germline): MNHEY, SVGAGI. This CDR3 is 14 amino acids long. Written as DNA, the CDR3 is TGTGCCAGCAGCCGGGACAGGGACTCCTATGGCTACACCTTC. Its protein is CASSRDRDSYGYTF.